This TCR beta chain derives from a study of blood T cell repertoires in COVID-19. At the level of the study: Acute and convalescent COVID-19 samples came from the United States, Italy and Spain. PBMCs, B-cell-depleted T cells, or T cells provided the cDNA or gDNA that made up the material.

V lost 2 bases, J lost 3 bases, and 5 bases lay in between. This CDR3 region has 13 residues. CDR1 and CDR2 from the germline V gene are SNHLY and FYNNEI. Assay: immunoSEQ multiplex PCR; the TCRdb copy retains only in-frame clones and omits some. The repertoire includes more than 200,000 clones, approximately 90% of them detected once, and roughly 1.7% sits in the top ten. The TCR was taken from a man between 65 and 80 years old with acute or convalescent COVID-19. This sequence joins TRBV2 and TRBJ2-1; D not resolved. The sequenced sample consisted of peripheral blood. DNA for the CDR3: TGTGCCAGCAGTGAAAATAGCTACAATGAGCAGTTCTTC. This translates into CASSENSYNEQFF.